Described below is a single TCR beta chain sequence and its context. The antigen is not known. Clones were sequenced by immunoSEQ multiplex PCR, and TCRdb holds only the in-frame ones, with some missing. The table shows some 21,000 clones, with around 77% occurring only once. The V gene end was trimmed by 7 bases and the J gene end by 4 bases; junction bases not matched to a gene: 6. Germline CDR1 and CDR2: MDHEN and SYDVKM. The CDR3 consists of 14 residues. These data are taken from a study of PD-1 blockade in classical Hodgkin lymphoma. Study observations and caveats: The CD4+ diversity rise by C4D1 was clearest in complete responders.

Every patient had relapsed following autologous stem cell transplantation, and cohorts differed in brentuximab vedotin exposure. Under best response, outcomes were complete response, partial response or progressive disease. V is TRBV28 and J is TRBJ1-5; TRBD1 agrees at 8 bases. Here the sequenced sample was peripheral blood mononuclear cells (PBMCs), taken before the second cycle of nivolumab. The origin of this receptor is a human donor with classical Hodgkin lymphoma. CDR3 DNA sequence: TGTGCCAGCACCGGGGACAGGAGAAATCAGCCCCAGCATTTT. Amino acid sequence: CASTGDRRNQPQHF.